The rows below give T cell receptor beta chains drawn from one sample of a study of blood T cell repertoires in COVID-19. Here immunoSEQ multiplex PCR was the method, and the copy in TCRdb shows in-frame clones only, minus some. The sample lists tens of thousands of clones, 87% seen once, with around 2.9% in the top ten. The sample consisted of peripheral blood. Receptor source: a woman in her 50s with active or convalescent COVID-19. CDR3s include the opening cysteine and the closing phenylalanine or tryptophan. The order of the fields is CDR3 protein, V gene.

CDR3 protein: CASTLQAAGLGGYTF; V gene: TRBV9
CDR3 protein: CASSVAHRGHTEAFF; V gene: TRBV9
CDR3 protein: CASSSAWGDTEAFF; V gene: TRBV27
CDR3 protein: CASSPRQGSTYGYTF; V gene: TRBV5-5
CDR3 protein: CATKQGSNYGYTF; V gene: TRBV15
CDR3 protein: CASGTGTPIYGGYTF; V gene: TRBV5-1
CDR3 protein: CASSRKNSNQPQHF; V gene: TRBV19
CDR3 protein: CATSRDRSPLHF; V gene: TRBV15
CDR3 protein: CASSPRYEGGTEAFF; V gene: TRBV4-3
CDR3 protein: CASSYGTSPGELFF; V gene: TRBV6-2/TRBV6-3
CDR3 protein: CATRRDSTYNEQFF; V gene: TRBV12-5
CDR3 protein: CAWIAYDSAFNYGYTF; V gene: TRBV30
CDR3 protein: CASSVVGTIGSPLHF; V gene: TRBV9
CDR3 protein: CASSLGRRDYGYTF; V gene: TRBV7-8
CDR3 protein: CASSNIAGNSYNEQFF; V gene: TRBV27
CDR3 protein: CASSQDERRQTFLELFF; V gene: TRBV3-1/TRBV3-2
CDR3 protein: CASRGIRETQYF; V gene: TRBV7-2
CDR3 protein: CASSRNRSSYNSPLHF; V gene: TRBV6-2/TRBV6-3
CDR3 protein: CASSLNTGPNQPQHF; V gene: TRBV5-1
CDR3 protein: CASRTDRVRQPQHF; V gene: TRBV6-5
CDR3 protein: CASSLRGIGGGATETQYF; V gene: TRBV7-6
CDR3 protein: CASSRDRGRDEQFF; V gene: TRBV11-1
CDR3 protein: CASRGLANNEQFF; V gene: TRBV9
CDR3 protein: CASSQTSLGPNTEAFF; V gene: TRBV7-7
CDR3 protein: CASSEQGMNTEAFF; V gene: TRBV2
CDR3 protein: CASLGLAGDYNEQFF; V gene: TRBV27
CDR3 protein: CASSVRGGHEQFF; V gene: TRBV9
CDR3 protein: CASSHLGDRELNGYTF; V gene: TRBV3-1/TRBV3-2
CDR3 protein: CAIRQELATTGELFF; V gene: TRBV10-3
CDR3 protein: CASSSRGSPYGYTF; V gene: TRBV6-2/TRBV6-3
CDR3 protein: CASARQGNTGELFF; V gene: TRBV6-4
CDR3 protein: CASSFPNGTGVFEAFF; V gene: TRBV5-1
CDR3 protein: CATSRGGTSGANLFPNEQFF; V gene: TRBV15
CDR3 protein: CASSSYRKNTIYF; V gene: TRBV6-6
CDR3 protein: CASSPARGWANTEAFF; V gene: TRBV7-2
CDR3 protein: CASSLSGLTGLLDEQFF; V gene: TRBV27
CDR3 protein: CASQGNTEAFF; V gene: TRBV6-5
CDR3 protein: CASSPHGQSNYGYTF; V gene: TRBV27